Below, one T cell receptor (beta chain) is given with its context. The target antigen is unknown. The germline V gene has CDR1 SGHDN and CDR2 FVKESK. This CDR3 comprises 15 residues. V lost 4 bases to trimming and J lost 3 bases; unmatched junction nucleotides: 5. The data are from a study of cytomegalovirus exposure and HLA in healthy donors. Study-level findings and limits: Using the classifier, cytomegalovirus status was reportedly diagnosed with high specificity and sensitivity. Clusters of TCRs from the first cohort tended to co-occur in the roughly 120 validation repertoires (as a later analysis found).

Assay used: immunoSEQ multiplex PCR; TCRdb lists only in-frame clones, some missing. The sample has 300,000 to 400,000 clones; approximately 90% are singletons. This sequence joins TRBV14 and TRBJ1-1, with TRBD1 matching 10 bases. Source material: PBMCs. This receptor was identified in a woman aged 18-29 years in good health and CMV-seronegative. Here the CDR3 reads CASSPRDRGDTEAFF. CDR3 nucleotides: TGTGCCAGCAGCCCTCGGGACAGGGGCGACACTGAAGCTTTCTTT.